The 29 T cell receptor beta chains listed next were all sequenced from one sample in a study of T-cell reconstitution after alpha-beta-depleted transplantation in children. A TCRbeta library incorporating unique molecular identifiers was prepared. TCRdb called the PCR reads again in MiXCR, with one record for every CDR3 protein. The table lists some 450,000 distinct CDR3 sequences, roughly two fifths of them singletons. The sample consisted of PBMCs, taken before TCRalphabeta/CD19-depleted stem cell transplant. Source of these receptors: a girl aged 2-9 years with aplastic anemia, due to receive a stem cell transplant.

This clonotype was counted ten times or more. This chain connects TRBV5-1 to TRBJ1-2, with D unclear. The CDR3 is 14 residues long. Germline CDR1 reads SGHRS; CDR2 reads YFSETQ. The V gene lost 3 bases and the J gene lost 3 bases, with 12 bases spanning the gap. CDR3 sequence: CASSWAQGYYGYTF. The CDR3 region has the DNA TGCGCCAGCAGCTGGGCCCAAGGGTACTATGGCTACACCTTC.

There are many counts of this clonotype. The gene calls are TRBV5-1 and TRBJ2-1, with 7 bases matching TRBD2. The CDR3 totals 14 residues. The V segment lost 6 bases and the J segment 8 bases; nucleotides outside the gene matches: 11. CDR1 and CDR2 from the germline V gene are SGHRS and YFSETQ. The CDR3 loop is CASTGGRFKDEQFF. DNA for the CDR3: TGCGCCAGCACGGGCGGGAGATTTAAGGATGAGCAGTTCTTC. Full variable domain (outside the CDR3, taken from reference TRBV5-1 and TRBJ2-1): KAGVTQTPRYLIKTRGQQVTLSCSPISGHRSVSWYQQTPGQGLQFLFEYFSETQRNKGNFPGRFSGRQFSNSRSEMNVSTLELGDSALYLCASTGGRFKDEQFFGPGTRLTVL.

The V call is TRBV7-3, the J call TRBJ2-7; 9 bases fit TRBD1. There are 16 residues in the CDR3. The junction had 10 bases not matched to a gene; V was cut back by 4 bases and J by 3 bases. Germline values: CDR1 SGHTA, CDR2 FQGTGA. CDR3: CASSYLRTGVVYEQYF. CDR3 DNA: TGTGCCAGCAGCTACCTTCGGACAGGGGTCGTCTACGAGCAGTACTTC. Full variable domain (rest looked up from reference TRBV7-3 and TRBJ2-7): GAGVSQTPSNKVTEKGKYVELRCDPISGHTALYWYRQSLGQGPEFLIYFQGTGAADDSGLPNDRFFAVRPEGSVSTLKIQRTERGDSAVYLCASSYLRTGVVYEQYFGPGTRLTVT.

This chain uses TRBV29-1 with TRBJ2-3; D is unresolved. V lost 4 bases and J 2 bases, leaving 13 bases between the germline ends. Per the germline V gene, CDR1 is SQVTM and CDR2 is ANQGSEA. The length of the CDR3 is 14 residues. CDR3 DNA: TGCAGCGTTGTGTTGATGGTTGTCACAGATACGCAGTATTTT. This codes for CSVVLMVVTDTQYF.

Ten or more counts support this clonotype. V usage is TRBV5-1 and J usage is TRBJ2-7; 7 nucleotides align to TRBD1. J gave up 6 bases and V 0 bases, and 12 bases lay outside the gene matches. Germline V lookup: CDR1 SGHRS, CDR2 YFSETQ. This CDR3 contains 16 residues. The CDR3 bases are TGCGCCAGCAGCTTGGAACCCGGGACAGAAGTGGGCGAGCAGTACTTC. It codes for CASSLEPGTEVGEQYF. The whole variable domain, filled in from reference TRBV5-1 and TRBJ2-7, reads KAGVTQTPRYLIKTRGQQVTLSCSPISGHRSVSWYQQTPGQGLQFLFEYFSETQRNKGNFPGRFSGRQFSNSRSEMNVSTLELGDSALYLCASSLEPGTEVGEQYFGPGTRLTVT.

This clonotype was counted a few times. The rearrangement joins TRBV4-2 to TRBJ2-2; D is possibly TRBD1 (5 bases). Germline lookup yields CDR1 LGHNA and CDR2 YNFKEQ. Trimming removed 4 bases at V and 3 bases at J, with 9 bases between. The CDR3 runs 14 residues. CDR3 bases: TGTGCCAGCAGCCTCTTACAGGACACCGGGGAGCTGTTTTTT. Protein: CASSLLQDTGELFF.

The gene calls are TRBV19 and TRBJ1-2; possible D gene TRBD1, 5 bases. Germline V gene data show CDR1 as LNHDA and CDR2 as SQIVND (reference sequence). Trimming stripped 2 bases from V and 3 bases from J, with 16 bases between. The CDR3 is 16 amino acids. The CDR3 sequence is CASSINDRLRDYGYTF. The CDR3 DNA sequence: TGTGCCAGTAGTATAAATGACCGGCTCAGGGACTATGGCTACACCTTC.

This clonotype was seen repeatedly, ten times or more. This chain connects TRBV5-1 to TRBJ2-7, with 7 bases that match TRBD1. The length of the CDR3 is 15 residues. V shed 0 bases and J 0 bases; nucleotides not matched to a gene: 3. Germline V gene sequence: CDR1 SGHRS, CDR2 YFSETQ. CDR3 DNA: TGCGCCAGCAGCTTGGAGGGACAGCACTCCTACGAGCAGTACTTC. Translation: CASSLEGQHSYEQYF.

CDR3 in DNA: TGTGCCAGCAGCGAGCAAGGACAGGGCTACGAGCAGTACTTC. Translation gives CASSEQGQGYEQYF. The V gene is TRBV2, the J gene TRBJ2-7; 8 bases are shared with TRBD1. CDR1 and CDR2 (germline): SNHLY, FYNNEI. Trimming at V came to 6 bases and at J to 3 bases, leaving 7 bases not matched to a gene. The CDR3 has 14 residues.

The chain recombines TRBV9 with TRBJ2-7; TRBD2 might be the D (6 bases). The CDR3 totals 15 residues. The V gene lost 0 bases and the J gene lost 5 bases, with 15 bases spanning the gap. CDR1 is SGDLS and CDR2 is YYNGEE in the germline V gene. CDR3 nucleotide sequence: TGTGCCAGCAGCGTAGCGGGAGTAGGGGCGGACGAGCAGTACTTC. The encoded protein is CASSVAGVGADEQYF.

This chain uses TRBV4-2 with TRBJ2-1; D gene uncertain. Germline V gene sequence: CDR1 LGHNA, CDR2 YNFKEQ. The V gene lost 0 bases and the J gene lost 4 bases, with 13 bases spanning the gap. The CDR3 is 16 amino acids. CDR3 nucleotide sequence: TGTGCCAGCAGCCAAGAAGGGCTACGAGCATACAATGAGCAGTTCTTC. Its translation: CASSQEGLRAYNEQFF.

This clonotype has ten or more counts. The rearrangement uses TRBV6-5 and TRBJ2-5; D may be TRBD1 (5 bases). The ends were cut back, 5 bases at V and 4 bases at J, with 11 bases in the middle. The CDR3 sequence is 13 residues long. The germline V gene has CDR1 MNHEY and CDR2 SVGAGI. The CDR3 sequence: CASSTTGVETQYF. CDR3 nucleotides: TGTGCCAGCAGTACTACAGGAGTAGAGACCCAGTACTTC.

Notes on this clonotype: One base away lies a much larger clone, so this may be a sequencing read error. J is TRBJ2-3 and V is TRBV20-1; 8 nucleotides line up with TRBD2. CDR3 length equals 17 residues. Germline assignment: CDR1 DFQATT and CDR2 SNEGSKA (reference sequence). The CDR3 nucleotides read TGCTGTGCTAGTGGGTTTGGGTTGCGGGAGGAGGAAGATACGCAGTATTTT. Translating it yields CCASGFGLREEEDTQYF.

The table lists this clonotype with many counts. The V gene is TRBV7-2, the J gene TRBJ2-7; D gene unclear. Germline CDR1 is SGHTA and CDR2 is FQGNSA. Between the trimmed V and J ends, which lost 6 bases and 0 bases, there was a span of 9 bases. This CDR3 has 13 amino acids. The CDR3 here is CASSPGRSYEQYF. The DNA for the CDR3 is TGTGCCAGCAGTCCCGGGCGCTCCTACGAGCAGTACTTC.

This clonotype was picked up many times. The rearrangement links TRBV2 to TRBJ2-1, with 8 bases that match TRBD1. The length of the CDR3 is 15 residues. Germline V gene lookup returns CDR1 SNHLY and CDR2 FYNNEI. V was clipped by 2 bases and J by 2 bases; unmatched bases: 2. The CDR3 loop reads CASSESGGTYNEQFF. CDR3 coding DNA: TGTGCCAGCAGTGAATCAGGGGGCACCTACAATGAGCAGTTCTTC.

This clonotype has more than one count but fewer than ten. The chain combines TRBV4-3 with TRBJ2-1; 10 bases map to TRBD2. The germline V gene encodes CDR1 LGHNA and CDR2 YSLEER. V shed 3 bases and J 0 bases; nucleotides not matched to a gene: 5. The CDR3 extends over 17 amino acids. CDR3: CASSHRGTSDSYNEQFF. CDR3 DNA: TGCGCCAGCAGCCACCGGGGGACTAGCGACTCCTACAATGAGCAGTTCTTC.

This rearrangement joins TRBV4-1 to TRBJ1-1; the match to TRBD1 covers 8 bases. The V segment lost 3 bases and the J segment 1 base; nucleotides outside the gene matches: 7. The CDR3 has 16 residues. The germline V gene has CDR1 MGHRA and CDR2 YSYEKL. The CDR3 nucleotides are TGCGCCAGCAGCCACGTTTATGGACAGGGGAACACTGAAGCTTTCTTT. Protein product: CASSHVYGQGNTEAFF.

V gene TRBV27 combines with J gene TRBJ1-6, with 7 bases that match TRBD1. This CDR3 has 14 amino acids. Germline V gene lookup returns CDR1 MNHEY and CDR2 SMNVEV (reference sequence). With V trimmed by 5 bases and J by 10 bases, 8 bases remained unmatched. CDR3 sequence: CASSTNTGESPLHF. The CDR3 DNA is TGTGCCAGCAGTACAAATACAGGGGAATCACCCCTCCACTTT.

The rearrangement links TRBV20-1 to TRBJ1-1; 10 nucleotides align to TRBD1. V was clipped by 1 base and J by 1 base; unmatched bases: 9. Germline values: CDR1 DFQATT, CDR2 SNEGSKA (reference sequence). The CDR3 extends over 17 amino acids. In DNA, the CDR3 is TGCAGTGCTAGAGCCAGGGGGACAGGGGCGGCGAACACTGAAGCTTTCTTT. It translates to CSARARGTGAANTEAFF.

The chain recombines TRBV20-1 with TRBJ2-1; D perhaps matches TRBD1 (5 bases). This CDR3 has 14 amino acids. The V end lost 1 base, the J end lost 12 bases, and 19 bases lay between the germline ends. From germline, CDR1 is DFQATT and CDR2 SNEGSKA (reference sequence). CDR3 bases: TGCAGTGCTAGAGCCGCGACTGACACAAGGGGGCAGTTCTTC. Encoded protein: CSARAATDTRGQFF.

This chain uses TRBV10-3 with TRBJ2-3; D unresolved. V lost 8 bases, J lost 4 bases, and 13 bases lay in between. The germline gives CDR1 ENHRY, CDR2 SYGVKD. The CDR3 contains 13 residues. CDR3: CAIQARIADTQYF. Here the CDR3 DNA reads TGTGCCATCCAGGCTAGAATCGCAGATACGCAGTATTTT.

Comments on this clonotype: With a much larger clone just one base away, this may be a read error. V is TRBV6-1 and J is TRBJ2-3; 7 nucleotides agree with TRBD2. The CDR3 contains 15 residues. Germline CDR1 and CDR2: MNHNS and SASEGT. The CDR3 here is CASKLAFPSTDTPYF. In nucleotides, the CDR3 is TGTGCCAGCAAACTAGCGTTCCCTAGCACAGATACGCCGTATTTT.

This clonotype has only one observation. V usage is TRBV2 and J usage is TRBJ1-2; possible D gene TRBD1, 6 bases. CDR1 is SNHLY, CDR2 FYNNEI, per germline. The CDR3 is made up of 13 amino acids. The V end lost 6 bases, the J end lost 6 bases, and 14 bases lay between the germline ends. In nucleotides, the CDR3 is TGTGCCAGCAGCGCCAGGGGAAAAGATGGCTACACCTTC. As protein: CASSARGKDGYTF. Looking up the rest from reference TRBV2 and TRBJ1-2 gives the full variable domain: EPEVTQTPSHQVTQMGQEVILRCVPISNHLYFYWYRQILGQKVEFLVSFYNNEISEKSEIFDDQFSVERPDGSNFTLKIRSTKLEDSAMYFCASSARGKDGYTFGSGTRLTVV.

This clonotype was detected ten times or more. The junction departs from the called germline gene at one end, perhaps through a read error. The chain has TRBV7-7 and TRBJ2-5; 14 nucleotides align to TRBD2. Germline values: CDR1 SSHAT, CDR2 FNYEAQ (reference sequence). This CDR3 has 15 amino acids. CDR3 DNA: TGTGCTAGCAGCACGACTAGCGGGAGGGGAGAGACCCAGTACTTC. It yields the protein CASSTTSGRGETQYF.

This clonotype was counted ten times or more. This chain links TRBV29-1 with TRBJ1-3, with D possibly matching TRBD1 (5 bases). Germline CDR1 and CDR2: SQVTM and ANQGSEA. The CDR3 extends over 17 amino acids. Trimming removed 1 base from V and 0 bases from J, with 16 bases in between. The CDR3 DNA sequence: TGCAGCGTTGAAGGAGTAGGGGCCCCCTTCTCTGGAAACACCATATATTTT. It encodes CSVEGVGAPFSGNTIYF.

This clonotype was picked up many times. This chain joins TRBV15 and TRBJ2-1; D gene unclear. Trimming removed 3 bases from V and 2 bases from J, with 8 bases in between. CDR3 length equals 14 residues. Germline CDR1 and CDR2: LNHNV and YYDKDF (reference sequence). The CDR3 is CATSRAAAYNEQFF. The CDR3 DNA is TGTGCCACCAGCAGGGCGGCAGCCTACAATGAGCAGTTCTTC.

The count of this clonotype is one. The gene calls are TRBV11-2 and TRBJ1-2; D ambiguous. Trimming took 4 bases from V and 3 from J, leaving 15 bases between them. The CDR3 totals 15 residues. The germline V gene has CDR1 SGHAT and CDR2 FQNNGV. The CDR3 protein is CASSSRSPTDYGYTF. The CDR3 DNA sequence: TGTGCCAGCAGCTCCCGGAGCCCGACGGACTATGGCTACACCTTC. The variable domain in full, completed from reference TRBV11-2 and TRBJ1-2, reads EAGVAQSPRYKIIEKRQSVAFWCNPISGHATLYWYQQILGQGPKLLIQFQNNGVVDDSQLPKDRFSAERLKGVDSTLKIQPAKLEDSAVYLCASSSRSPTDYGYTFGSGTRLTVV.

CDR3 in amino acids: CSAEAPSTYNEQFF. CDR3 coding DNA: TGCAGTGCTGAGGCCCCTAGCACCTACAATGAGCAGTTCTTC. The chain recombines TRBV20-1 with TRBJ2-1, with D possibly being TRBD2 (5 bases). Trimming took off 5 bases at V and 2 bases at J, with 13 bases between the two ends. Germline loops: CDR1 DFQATT, CDR2 SNEGSKA (reference sequence). The CDR3 sequence is 14 residues long.

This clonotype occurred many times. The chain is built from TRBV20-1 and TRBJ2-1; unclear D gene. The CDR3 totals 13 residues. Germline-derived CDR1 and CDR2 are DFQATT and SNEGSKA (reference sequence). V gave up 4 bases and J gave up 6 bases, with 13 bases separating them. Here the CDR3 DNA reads TGCAGTGCTACCGGATACCAAGGCAATGAGCAGTTCTTC. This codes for CSATGYQGNEQFF.